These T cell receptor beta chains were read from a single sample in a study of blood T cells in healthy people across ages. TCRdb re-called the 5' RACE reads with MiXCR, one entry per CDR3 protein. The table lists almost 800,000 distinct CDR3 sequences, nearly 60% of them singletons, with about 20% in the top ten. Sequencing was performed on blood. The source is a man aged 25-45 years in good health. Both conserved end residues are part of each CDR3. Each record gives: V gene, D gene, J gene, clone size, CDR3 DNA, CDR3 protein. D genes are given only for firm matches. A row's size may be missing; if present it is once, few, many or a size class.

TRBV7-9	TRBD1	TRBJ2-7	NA	TGTGCCAGCAGCTTAGTCGCAGGGGGCACAGCCTACGAGCAGTACTTC	CASSLVAGGTAYEQYF
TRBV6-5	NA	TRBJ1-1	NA	TGTGCCAGCAGTTGGGACCCAAACACTGAAGCTTTCTTT	CASSWDPNTEAFF
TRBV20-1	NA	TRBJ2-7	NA	TGCAGTGCTACCGACAGCAGGGTGGGCGAGCAGTACTTC	CSATDSRVGEQYF
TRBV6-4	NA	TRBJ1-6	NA	TGTGCCAGCAGTGAAACACAGGCGGATAATTCACCCCTCCACTTT	CASSETQADNSPLHF
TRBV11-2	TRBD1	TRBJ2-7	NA	TGTGCCAGCAGACACAAAGGGGGCTCCGAGCAGTACTTC	CASRHKGGSEQYF
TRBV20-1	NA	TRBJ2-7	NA	TGCAGTGCCCCATTTGGGCTAGCCTCCTACGAGCAGTACTTC	CSAPFGLASYEQYF
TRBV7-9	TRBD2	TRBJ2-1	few	TGTGCCAGCAGCTACCATCGACCGGGACTAGCTTATAATGAGCAGTTCTTC	CASSYHRPGLAYNEQFF
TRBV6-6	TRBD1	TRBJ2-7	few	TGTGCCAGCAGTTACCATGGGACAGCAATTCACTACGAGCAGTACTTC	CASSYHGTAIHYEQYF
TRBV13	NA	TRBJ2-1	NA	TGTGCCAGCAGCTTACAGAGCAATGAGCAGTTCTTC	CASSLQSNEQFF
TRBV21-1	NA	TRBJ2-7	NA	TGTGCCAGCAGCAAAGATGGGTGTCGGGACAGGGTCTTTGGTGTCCTTGCCTACGAGCAGTACTTC	CASSKDGCRDRVFGVLAYEQYF
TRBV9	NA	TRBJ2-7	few	TGTGCCAGCAGCCATAGCGGTAATCCCTACGAGCAGTACTTC	CASSHSGNPYEQYF
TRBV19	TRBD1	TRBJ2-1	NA	TGTGCCAGTAAGATTTCGGACAGGCGGGATGAGCAGTTCTTC	CASKISDRRDEQFF
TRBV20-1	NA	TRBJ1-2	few	TGCAGTGCTAGGGCCAGGGCCTCGGGGGACTATGGCTACACCTTC	CSARARASGDYGYTF
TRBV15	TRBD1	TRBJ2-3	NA	TGTGCCACCAGCAGATCCAGGGGGAGCATAGATACGCAGTATTTT	CATSRSRGSIDTQYF
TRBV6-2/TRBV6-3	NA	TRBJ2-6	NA	TGTGCCAGCAGTCTCCAGACAAGCGCTGGGGCCAACGTCCTGACTTTC	CASSLQTSAGANVLTF
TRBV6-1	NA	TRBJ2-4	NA	TGTGCCAGCAGTGAGATCAGTGCAGCCAAAAACATTCAGTACTTC	CASSEISAAKNIQYF
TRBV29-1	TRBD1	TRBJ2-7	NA	TGCAGCGTCAAAGCCGGGACAGGGGCATACTACGAGCAGTACTTC	CSVKAGTGAYYEQYF
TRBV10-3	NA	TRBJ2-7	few	TGTGCCATCAGTGACCGGGACACAAACTACGAGCAGTACTTC	CAISDRDTNYEQYF
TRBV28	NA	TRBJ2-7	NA	TGTGCCAGCAGTTTCCTAGCCGGCATTTCAGCCGAGCAGTACTTC	CASSFLAGISAEQYF
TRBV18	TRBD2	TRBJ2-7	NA	TGTGCCAGCGTCCAGACGGGGACTAGCGGGGGCTACGAGCAGTACTTC	CASVQTGTSGGYEQYF
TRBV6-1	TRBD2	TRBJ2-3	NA	TGTGCCGGCAGCAGAATTCCGGGACTAGCGGGGGTGTCAGATACGCAGTATTTT	CAGSRIPGLAGVSDTQYF
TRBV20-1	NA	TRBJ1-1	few	TGCAGTGCTAGAGATAGGGGAAGCACTGAAGCTTTCTTT	CSARDRGSTEAFF
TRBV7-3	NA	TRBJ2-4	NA	TGTGCCAGCAGCTTAACTGCCAGGGCGGGAATTCAGTACTTC	CASSLTARAGIQYF
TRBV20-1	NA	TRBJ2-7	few	TGCAGTGCTCCTCATATTTACGAGCAGTACTTC	CSAPHIYEQYF
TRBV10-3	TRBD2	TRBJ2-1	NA	TGTGCCACATCAGGCCCAGCGGGAGGATTTGAGCAGTTCTTC	CATSGPAGGFEQFF
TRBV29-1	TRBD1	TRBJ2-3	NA	TGCAGCGCCACACCACCGGGACAGGGCTTAGCTACGCAGTATTTT	CSATPPGQGLATQYF
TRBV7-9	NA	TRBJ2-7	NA	TGTGCCAGCAGCTCCTCGGCAGTTCTGGTACACGAGCAGTACTTC	CASSSSAVLVHEQYF
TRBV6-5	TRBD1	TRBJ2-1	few	TGTGCCAGCAGAAAGACAGGGGTCAATGAGCAGTTCTTC	CASRKTGVNEQFF
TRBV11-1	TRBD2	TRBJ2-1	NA	TGTGCCAGCAGCTTAGGGCGCCGGGGGGTGTTCCATGAGCAGTTCTTC	CASSLGRRGVFHEQFF
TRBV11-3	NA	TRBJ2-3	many	TGTGCCAGCAGCTTAGGGTCCACTGGAGATACGCAGTATTTT	CASSLGSTGDTQYF
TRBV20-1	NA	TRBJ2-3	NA	TGCAGTGCTAGAGATCAGGAGAAAAATACGCAGTATTTT	CSARDQEKNTQYF
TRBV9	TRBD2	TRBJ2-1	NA	TGTGCCAGCAGCGTAACGGGAGGGAACAATGAGCAGTTCTTC	CASSVTGGNNEQFF
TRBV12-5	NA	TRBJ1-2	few	TGTGCTAGTGGTCCTGATGTTTCTGGGTCGCAAGGCTACACCTTC	CASGPDVSGSQGYTF
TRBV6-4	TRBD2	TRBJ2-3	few	TGTGCCAGCAGTGAGGAACTAGCGGGAGTAGATACGCAGTATTTT	CASSEELAGVDTQYF
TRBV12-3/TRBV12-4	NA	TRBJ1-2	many	TGTGCCAGCAGGTTGACAGGAGGAAACTATGGCTACACCTTC	CASRLTGGNYGYTF
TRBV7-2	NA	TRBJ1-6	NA	TGTGCCAGCAGCTCCAGGGGAGGGTCGAATAATTCACCCCTCCACTTT	CASSSRGGSNNSPLHF
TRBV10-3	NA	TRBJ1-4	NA	TGTGCCATCAAAAGCGTGGGGAGGACAATGAGTGAAAAACTGTTTTTT	CAIKSVGRTMSEKLFF
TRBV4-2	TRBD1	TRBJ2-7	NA	TGTGCCAGCGGACAGTACAGGGGGCAGTCCGAGCAGTACTTC	CASGQYRGQSEQYF
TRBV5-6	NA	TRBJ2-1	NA	TGTGCCAGCAGCTCTAGATGGGCGGGTGAGCAGTTCTTC	CASSSRWAGEQFF
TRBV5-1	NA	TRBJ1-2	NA	TGCGCCAGCAGGGTTGAAACAGGTAGCTATGGCTACACCTTC	CASRVETGSYGYTF
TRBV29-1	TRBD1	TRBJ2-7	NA	TGCAGCGGGATTTTTGGGACAGGGAATAACGAGCAGTACTTC	CSGIFGTGNNEQYF
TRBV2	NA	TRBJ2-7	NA	TGTGCCAGCAGAGAGACTAGTGGATATTACGAGCAGTACTTC	CASRETSGYYEQYF
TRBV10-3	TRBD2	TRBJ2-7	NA	TGTGCCACAGAACGACTAGCGGGGGGACAGAACGAGCAGTACTTC	CATERLAGGQNEQYF
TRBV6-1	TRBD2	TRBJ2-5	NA	TGTGCCAGCAGTGGACAGGGGACTAGCGGGGATTTGTTGGGAGAGACCCAGTACTTC	CASSGQGTSGDLLGETQYF
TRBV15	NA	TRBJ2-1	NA	TGTGCCACCCGACAGACAGAGGTTCGCAATGAGCAGTTCTTC	CATRQTEVRNEQFF
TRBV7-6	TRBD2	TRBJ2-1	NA	TGTGCCAGCAGCTTATATCTAGCGGGAGGATACAATGAGCAGTTCTTC	CASSLYLAGGYNEQFF
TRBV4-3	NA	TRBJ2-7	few	TGCGCCAGCAGCGAGGGGACCGACCGTACCTACGAGCAGTACTTC	CASSEGTDRTYEQYF
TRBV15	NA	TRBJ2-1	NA	TGTGCCACCAGCGACCATCGTCGAACACCGTATCTAAGTGAGCAGTTCTTC	CATSDHRRTPYLSEQFF
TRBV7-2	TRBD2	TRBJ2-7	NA	TGTGCCAGCAGCTTGGAACTAGCGGGACCTTCCTACGAGCAGTACTTC	CASSLELAGPSYEQYF
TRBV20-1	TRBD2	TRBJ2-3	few	TGCAGTGCTAGAGATACCAGCGGGACCACAGATACGCAGTATTTT	CSARDTSGTTDTQYF
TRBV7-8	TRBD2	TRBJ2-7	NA	TGTGCCAGCAGCTTTAGGTTAGCGGGACTCCCATCCGAGCAGTACTTC	CASSFRLAGLPSEQYF
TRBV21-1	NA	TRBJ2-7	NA	TGTGCCAGCAGCAAAGAGGGGGACAGGGCTGAAGAGGCCCAGTACTTC	CASSKEGDRAEEAQYF